Reported below is one T cell receptor beta chain. This clone has only a few counts. No cognate antigen has been identified for it. It has no much larger one-base neighbor in the sample; base qualities were not kept. The time point label here, explained by the study, means: around 22 weeks on oral tofacitinib. In light of the paper, this sample's treatment or condition label describes: oral pan-JAK inhibitor, 5-10 mg twice daily. From alopecia areata patients, peripheral blood was collected along with lesional scalp punch biopsies. PBMCs were isolated by density centrifugation and stained for CD3, CD4 and CD8, after which CD4+ and CD8+ T cells were sorted on a FACSAria. This entry belongs to a study of CD8+ T cells in alopecia areata (dated by TCRdb to 2017 to 2018). Background for the entire study: The treated patients, all with moderate-to-severe alopecia areata, were enrolled in an open-label pilot trial of oral tofacitinib given at 5 to 10 mg twice daily. Patients received tofacitinib for 6 to 18 months and were then followed off drug for 6 months to check for delayed response and recurrence. Clonality in the scalp was compared among normal scalp (n=4), patchy alopecia areata scalp (n=8), and alopecia totalis/universalis scalp (n=8). RNA was extracted with the PAXgene miRNA kit for fixed scalp, the miRNeasy kit for PBMCs, and the RNeasy kit for mouse skin. In treated patients, disease severity was measured using the SALT score, which gives the percentage of scalp surface area affected. Biopsies were taken from tofacitinib-treated patients at baseline and at 4 and 24 weeks of treatment, and a later scalp biopsy was taken in several of the tofacitinib-treated patients. In both human patients and the C3H/HeJ mouse model, the study applied high-throughput TCRbeta sequencing to look at T cell clonal expansion in alopecia areata. Scalp tissue and sorted CD4+ and CD8+ peripheral blood T cells from patchy and totalis/universalis alopecia areata patients and from healthy controls were covered by human TCRbeta sequencing. TCRbeta CDR3 regions were amplified by immunoSEQ multiplex PCR using 35 Vbeta forward and 13 Jbeta reverse primers.

The protocol used for the library was the immunoSEQ multiplex PCR assay. RNA was extracted from all samples and reverse transcribed into cDNA, which served as template for TCR sequencing. SuperScript III was used for first-strand cDNA synthesis, primed with a 2:1 mix of oligo-dT and random hexamers. Amplification bias was assessed with a synthetic immune receptor repertoire, and residual bias was removed computationally. As for how the authors treated the data: Raw reads were preprocessed to remove errors, and CDR3 was defined according to IMGT conventions as the region from the conserved cysteine to phenylalanine. Clonality was calculated as 1 minus Shannon entropy normalized by log2 of the number of productive unique TCRs. Scalp TCRbeta sequences were cross-referenced with sorted blood CD4 and CD8 repertoires so that the CD4 or CD8 identity of scalp clones could be inferred. The clones in this table, taken by TCRdb from immuneACCESS, are in-frame only. Not every clone is retained; where verified, under half of the shortfall comes from an unresolved V gene, and the cause of the rest is unknown. D and trimming were read from the DNA, whereas the V and J calls and clone size are those reported in that table. This sample holds approximately 280,000 clones; about three fifths were observed only once. Under 2% of the sample rests with the top ten.

Between the V and J ends, shortened by 5 bases and 7 bases respectively, the junction contains 16 bases. The CDR3 holds 13 amino acids from the cysteine to the phenylalanine. The DNA shown is the 39-base CDR3, in frame from base 1. CDR1 and CDR2, looked up from the germline V gene, are SQVTM and ANQGSEA. Broader findings and caveats from the paper: Compared with mice, TCR sequences shared between patients were less clear, possibly partly because of HLA diversity across the patient population. Tofacitinib significantly lowered scalp clonality and the number of expanded CD8+ clones among the top 100 scalp clones. During tofacitinib treatment, many expanded lesional clones remained in scalp and blood, and this persistence may partly explain relapse after treatment is stopped. Higher clonality and more expanded CD8+ clones were observed in lesional scalp than in normal scalp, particularly in alopecia totalis/universalis, a finding suggestive of antigenic drive. Unlike mouse skin, where gammadelta T cells dominate, normal human skin contains resident alphabeta T cells that get sequenced too, which complicates analysis of the scalp TCR repertoire. The treated cohort was small, with a single nonresponder, so links between baseline CD8+ expansion and response need larger studies.

This sample comprised CD4+ T cells sorted from blood, obtained at week 24, from a patient treated with tofacitinib. Recombination connected TRBV29-1 to TRBJ2-3; the best D guess is TRBD1, with 6 bases matching. This clonotype originated in a human donor with alopecia areata. Here is the DNA: TGCAGCGTTTATGAGGGGGACAAAAATACGCAGTATTTT. It codes for CSVYEGDKNTQYF.